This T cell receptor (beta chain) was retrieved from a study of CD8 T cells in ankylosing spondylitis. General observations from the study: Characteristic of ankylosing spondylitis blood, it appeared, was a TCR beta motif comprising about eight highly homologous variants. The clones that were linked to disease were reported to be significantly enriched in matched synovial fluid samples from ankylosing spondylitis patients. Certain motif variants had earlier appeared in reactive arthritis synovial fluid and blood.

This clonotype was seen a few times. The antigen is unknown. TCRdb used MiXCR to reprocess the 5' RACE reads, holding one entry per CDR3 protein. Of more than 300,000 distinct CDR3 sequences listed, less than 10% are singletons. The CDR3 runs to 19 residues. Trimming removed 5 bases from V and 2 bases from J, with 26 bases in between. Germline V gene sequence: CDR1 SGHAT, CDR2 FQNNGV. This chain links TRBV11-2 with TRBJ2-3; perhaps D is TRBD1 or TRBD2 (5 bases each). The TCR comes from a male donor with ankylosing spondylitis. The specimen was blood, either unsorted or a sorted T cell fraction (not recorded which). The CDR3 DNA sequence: TGTGCCAGCAGCCTAGGCAGACTCTCAGGGAGAGGGTACACAGATACGCAGTATTTT. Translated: CASSLGRLSGRGYTDTQYF.